These 13 T cell receptor beta chains were all obtained from the same sample, sequenced in a study of monozygotic twins with inflammatory bowel disease. From the 5' RACE reads, TCRdb lists one entry per CDR3 protein and no DNA. The clone table shows 300,000 to 400,000 distinct CDR3 sequences, with the ten largest holding around 2%. The material sequenced was blood. These receptors originate from a human donor with ulcerative colitis or Crohn's disease, or a healthy co-twin of an affected twin (not recorded which).

V is TRBV20-1 and J is TRBJ2-3; the D call of TRBD1 rests on TCRdb alone, since no DNA is present to check it. Germline V CDR1 and CDR2: DFQATT, SNEGSKA (reference sequence). This CDR3 is built from 15 residues. The CDR3 sequence: CSAGRGRGEADTQYF.

This chain connects TRBV5-1 to TRBJ2-7; as DNA is missing, the TRBD2 call by TCRdb cannot be tested. The CDR3 is made up of 12 amino acids. Germline V gene sequence: CDR1 SGHRS, CDR2 YFSETQ. The CDR3 is CASSSEADEQYF.

The rearrangement joins TRBV9 to TRBJ2-3. The V gene's germline CDR1 is SGDLS and CDR2 YYNGEE. This CDR3 has 15 residues. The CDR3 protein is CASSAPLDPTDTQYF.

The chain is built from TRBV20-1 and TRBJ2-7; checking the TCRdb D call of TRBD1 is not possible without DNA. Germline V CDR1 and CDR2: DFQATT, SNEGSKA (reference sequence). The CDR3 extends over 15 amino acids. CDR3 loop: CSARSNGTGSGEQYF.

The gene calls are TRBV3-1 and TRBJ2-1. CDR1 is LGHDT and CDR2 is YNNKEL in the germline V gene (reference sequence). CDR3 size: 13 residues. The CDR3 region is CASSQDRYNEQFF.

The chain employs TRBV10-2 and TRBJ2-1; TCRdb selects TRBD1, and the lack of DNA leaves this call unchecked. There are 14 residues in the CDR3. Germline CDR1 WSHSY, CDR2 SAAADI. The CDR3 reads CASGDRGTYNEQFF.

This CDR3 reads CASSLGMGATEAFF. The gene calls are TRBV5-1 and TRBJ1-1; TCRdb indicates TRBD1, and absent DNA this call remains unverified. The CDR3 runs 14 residues. Per the germline V gene, CDR1 is SGHRS and CDR2 is YFSETQ. Combining the CDR3 with reference TRBV5-1 and TRBJ1-1 gives the whole variable domain KAGVTQTPRYLIKTRGQQVTLSCSPISGHRSVSWYQQTPGQGLQFLFEYFSETQRNKGNFPGRFSGRQFSNSRSEMNVSTLELGDSALYLCASSLGMGATEAFFGQGTRLTVV.

V gene TRBV20-1 combines with J gene TRBJ1-4; without DNA, the TCRdb call of TRBD1 cannot be checked. This CDR3 is built from 16 residues. Germline loops: CDR1 DFQATT, CDR2 SNEGSKA (reference sequence). CDR3: CSARDRFLRGEEKLFF.

The chain joins TRBV6-6 to TRBJ2-5. CDR1 is MNHNY, CDR2 SVGAGI, per germline (reference sequence). This CDR3 spans 14 amino acids. The CDR3 region is CASSYSPRQETQYF.

The rearrangement links TRBV12-3 or TRBV12-4 to TRBJ1-2; TCRdb proposes TRBD1, but this gene call is untestable without DNA. The CDR3 is 13 residues long. The chain's CDR3 is CASNPDRGQGYTF.

This chain joins TRBV7-9 and TRBJ2-7; the TCRdb D gene call, TRBD1, has no DNA to confirm it. The CDR3 covers 14 residues. Germline CDR1 and CDR2: SEHNR and FQNEAQ (reference sequence). The CDR3 loop is CASSPDRGLYEQYF.

The J gene is TRBJ2-1, the V gene TRBV24-1. Looked up from germline, CDR1 is KGHDR and CDR2 is SFDVKD. The CDR3 has 13 amino acids. This CDR3 reads CATSVLGNNEQFF.

This sequence joins TRBV6-2 or TRBV6-3 and TRBJ2-5. CDR1 and CDR2 from the germline V gene are MNHEY and SVGEGT. The CDR3 has 16 residues. The CDR3 reads CASSYSRAAIGETQYF.